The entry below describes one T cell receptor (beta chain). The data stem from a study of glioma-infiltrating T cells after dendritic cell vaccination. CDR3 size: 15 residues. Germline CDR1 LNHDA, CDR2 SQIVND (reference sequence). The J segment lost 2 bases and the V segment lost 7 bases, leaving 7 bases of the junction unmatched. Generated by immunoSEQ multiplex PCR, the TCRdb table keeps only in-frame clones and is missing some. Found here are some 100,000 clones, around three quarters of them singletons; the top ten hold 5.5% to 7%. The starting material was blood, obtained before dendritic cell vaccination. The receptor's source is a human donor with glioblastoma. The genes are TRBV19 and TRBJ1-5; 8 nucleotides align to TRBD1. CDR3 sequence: CASIEDRVGNQPQHF. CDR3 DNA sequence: TGTGCCAGTATCGAGGACAGGGTCGGCAATCAGCCCCAGCATTTT.